What follows describes a single T cell receptor (beta chain). This entry comes from a study of shared T cell receptors in the human thymus. Profiling relied on immunoSEQ multiplex PCR, and the TCRdb table lists in-frame clones only, not all of them. The sample yields hundreds of thousands of clones, approximately 88% seen once. This CDR3 is built from 18 residues. Trimming removed 5 bases from V and 6 bases from J; junction bases left unmatched: 17. Germline-derived CDR1 and CDR2 are LNHNV and YYDKDF (reference sequence). The sample was also linked to a second study, of human thymus T cells. That work adds: Thymus specimens were resections from corrective heart surgery. Seemingly biased V and J gene usage marked thymic and blood repertoires. Related reports documented highly overlapping thymic repertoires among unrelated individuals.

The V gene is TRBV15, the J gene TRBJ2-2; 8 positions match TRBD2. This TCR was recovered from a boy less than two years old with a congenital heart defect. The sequenced sample consisted of thymocytes. The CDR3 reads CATSLLGSGRGAPGELFF. In DNA, the CDR3 is TGTGCCACCAGCCTGCTCGGGAGCGGGAGAGGAGCTCCCGGGGAGCTGTTTTTT.